These T cell receptor beta chains were read from a single sample in a study of blood T cell repertoires in COVID-19. The repertoire was sequenced with immunoSEQ multiplex PCR; TCRdb's copy has only in-frame clones and lacks some. The sample yields some 200,000 clones, 84% seen once. Sample: peripheral blood. These receptors were collected from a woman in her twenties or thirties who had recovered from COVID-19. CDR3s include the opening cysteine and the closing phenylalanine or tryptophan.

V gene: TRBV9
CDR3 protein: CASSSRGDAGANVLTF

V gene: TRBV11-3
CDR3 protein: CASSLGTQGPHQETQYF

V gene: TRBV3-1/TRBV3-2
CDR3 protein: CASSQRRAGQGGNEQYF

V gene: TRBV24-1
CDR3 protein: CATSDGTGGGYEKLFF

V gene: TRBV2
CDR3 protein: CASSEVGTSGSTTADTQYF

V gene: TRBV5-1
CDR3 protein: CASSLMGTGNYEQYF

V gene: TRBV20-1
CDR3 protein: CSASTGGWGSPLHF

V gene: TRBV7-3
CDR3 protein: CASSVGMARDNEQFF

V gene: TRBV7-2
CDR3 protein: CASSLHRGSTDTQYF

V gene: TRBV29-1
CDR3 protein: CSVEDGTGFPDGGYTF

V gene: TRBV5-1
CDR3 protein: CASSFLAGNQDEQFF

V gene: TRBV7-6
CDR3 protein: CASSPGLAADTQYF

V gene: TRBV28
CDR3 protein: CASRGQGASNYGYTF

V gene: TRBV27
CDR3 protein: CASSLSTGLNSPLHF

V gene: TRBV27
CDR3 protein: CASSLNPFYNEQFF

V gene: TRBV27
CDR3 protein: CASSQTGGRNYGYTF

V gene: TRBV28
CDR3 protein: CASLAGRSYNEQFF

V gene: TRBV29-1
CDR3 protein: CSVATGGPYSNQPQHF

V gene: TRBV18
CDR3 protein: CASSPPGRGVGGELFF

V gene: TRBV5-4
CDR3 protein: CASSPGQSTNEKLFF

V gene: TRBV28
CDR3 protein: CASSFGGLAGGELFF

V gene: TRBV2
CDR3 protein: CASSLTGGGNQPQHF

V gene: TRBV24-1
CDR3 protein: CATSDRGKAGSETQYF

V gene: TRBV10-1
CDR3 protein: CASSESASGYNEQFF

V gene: TRBV13
CDR3 protein: CASSSWTEVEAFF

V gene: TRBV4-1
CDR3 protein: CASSPQGGTSTDTQYF

V gene: TRBV10-3
CDR3 protein: CAISPDSRDNEQFF

V gene: TRBV10-1
CDR3 protein: CASSESGGYSEAFF

V gene: TRBV13
CDR3 protein: CASSLKRGANEKLFF

V gene: TRBV27
CDR3 protein: CASSPIGGIEAFF

V gene: TRBV9
CDR3 protein: CASSGGATNEKLFF

V gene: TRBV18
CDR3 protein: CASSPGQGGFSGKLFF

V gene: TRBV7-9
CDR3 protein: CASSLGDRAQYF

V gene: TRBV27
CDR3 protein: CASRASGTGSPSTDTQYF

V gene: TRBV6-5
CDR3 protein: CASSQLPGEGQPQHF

V gene: TRBV5-6
CDR3 protein: CASSYSGSLEQYF

V gene: TRBV11-1
CDR3 protein: CASSSYLREPPQQYF